The subject of this entry is one TCR beta chain. Its specificity is unknown. This entry comes from a study of T cells expressing NK-cell markers. Findings and limits, study-wide: NKG2C+ dominant clonotype frequencies in over 5 donors were roughly 1.0-8% of CD8+ T cells.

The CDR3 extends over 11 amino acids. CDR1 is DFQATT and CDR2 is SNEGSKA in the germline V gene (reference sequence). What made the TCR beta cDNA was 5'RACE template switching with UMIs. From the 5' RACE reads, TCRdb lists one entry per CDR3 protein and no DNA. In total, the table holds about 390,000 distinct CDR3 sequences. The V gene is TRBV20-1, the J gene TRBJ1-2. The receptor comes from a woman aged 45-59 years in good health. The sample consisted of blood T cells: a sorted CD56 or NKG2C T cell subset, CD4+ or CD8+ T cells, or bulk PBMC T cells (not recorded which). CDR3 sequence: CSARAGGGYTF.